A selection of T cell receptor beta chains follows, all from one sample in a study of control samples from healthy donors and cancer patients. Libraries were prepared by immunoSEQ multiplex PCR; TCRdb keeps only in-frame clonotypes and omits some of them. The table lists about 100,000 clones, around 89% of them singletons. The source material was blood. The receptors come from a man aged 25 to 45 in good health. The CDR3 runs from the conserved cysteine through the conserved F or W. D genes are given only for firm matches. The size entry is marked missing in some rows and otherwise reads once, few, many or a size class.

clone size	V gene	D gene	J gene	CDR3 DNA	CDR3 protein
NA	TRBV6-5	TRBD2	TRBJ2-5	TGTGCCAGCAGTCCTCTAGCGGGCCGCCTGGAGACCCAGTACTTC	CASSPLAGRLETQYF
NA	TRBV14	TRBD1	TRBJ1-1	TGTGCCAGCAGCCAGGGACAGGGGAGGAGCACTGAAGCTTTCTTT	CASSQGQGRSTEAFF
once	TRBV20-1	NA	TRBJ1-1	TGCAGTGCTAGAGATCGAGCTGAAGCTTTCTTT	CSARDRAEAFF
NA	TRBV19	NA	TRBJ1-3	TGTGCCAGTAGTTCGTCAGGCCGGGAAAAAGGAAACACCATATATTTT	CASSSSGREKGNTIYF
NA	TRBV3-1/TRBV3-2	NA	TRBJ2-2	TGTGCCAGCAGCCAAGTTGGGGGGGCCCCCGGGGAGCTGTTTTTT	CASSQVGGAPGELFF
once	TRBV6-6	NA	TRBJ1-2	TGTGCCAGCAGTTACTCGGGGGGAGGGGGCTACACCTTC	CASSYSGGGGYTF
NA	TRBV6-9	NA	TRBJ1-4	TGTGCCATCATGCATGCAACTAATGAAAAACTGTTTTTT	CAIMHATNEKLFF
NA	TRBV5-4	NA	TRBJ2-5	TGTGCCAGCAGCCTAGGGGTCTCAATAGAGACCCAGTACTTC	CASSLGVSIETQYF
NA	TRBV5-1	TRBD1	TRBJ1-1	TGCGCCAGCAGCGGGACAGCAACCTCTGAAGCTTTCTTT	CASSGTATSEAFF
NA	TRBV7-2	NA	TRBJ1-1	TGTGCCAGCAGCTTAGGTTCGCCAGGGTCAAGGGGAGCTTTCTTT	CASSLGSPGSRGAFF
NA	TRBV2	TRBD1	TRBJ2-5	TGTGCCAGCAGGGACACAGGGGCGGAGACCCAGTACTTC	CASRDTGAETQYF